Listed below are T cell receptor beta chains from one sample, sequenced in a study of regulatory T cells in long-lasting Graves disease. MiXCR, applied by TCRdb to the multiplex PCR reads, yields one record per CDR3 protein. The sample has 450,000 to 600,000 distinct CDR3 sequences, about 16% seen once; the top ten hold over 9%. Separately, the same data were catalogued under a study of T cells in Graves' hyperthyroidism and ophthalmopathy.

The sequencing used peripheral blood mononuclear cells (PBMCs), collected at new diagnosis, from a patient treated with antithyroid drugs. The receptors come from a man between 40 and 49 years old with Graves disease. CDR3s include the opening cysteine and the closing phenylalanine or tryptophan. A D gene is named only where the DNA matches it firmly. Clone size, where shown, is once, few, many, or a class for clones that have expanded.

len,d_gene,abundance,j_gene,v_gene,CDR3nt,CDR3aa
16,TRBD1,many,TRBJ2-7,TRBV2,TGTGCCAGCAGTCCCTTCGCCGGGACAGGACCCTACGAGCAGTACTTC,CASSPFAGTGPYEQYF
15,.,few,TRBJ1-1,TRBV28,TGTGCCAGCAGCTTGGGGGAGGGAATTATCGCTGAAGCTTTCTTT,CASSLGEGIIAEAFF
13,.,.,TRBJ2-7,TRBV6-2/TRBV6-3,TGTGCCAGCAGTCTAGAGAACTCCTACGAGCAGTACTTC,CASSLENSYEQYF
14,.,many,TRBJ2-1,TRBV7-8,TGTGCCAGCAGCGAGACGGCGTCAGGCTATGAGCAGTTCTTC,CASSETASGYEQFF
17,TRBD1,.,TRBJ1-5,TRBV18,TGTTCCAGCTCACCTACACAGGGGGCTAAGAACAATCAGCCCCAGCATTTT,CSSSPTQGAKNNQPQHF
14,.,.,TRBJ2-3,TRBV18,TGTGCCAGCTCACCGTCCGGAGCGCCAGATACGCAGTATTTT,CASSPSGAPDTQYF
10,.,.,TRBJ1-1,TRBV29-1,TGCAGCGTTCTATACATTGAAGCTTTCTTT,CSVLYIEAFF
15,.,once,TRBJ2-7,TRBV14,TGTGCCAGCAGCCAAGAGGTCAGGGGAAGGGGCGAGCAGTACTTC,CASSQEVRGRGEQYF
15,TRBD1,many,TRBJ2-7,TRBV30,TGTGCCTGGAGTGTGTGGGGACAGGGATTCAAGGAGCAGTACTTC,CAWSVWGQGFKEQYF
15,TRBD2,many,TRBJ2-1,TRBV20-1,TGCAGTGCTACCCCCCTAGCGGGAGCCTACAATGAGCAGTTCTTC,CSATPLAGAYNEQFF
12,TRBD1,many,TRBJ2-7,TRBV7-9,TGTGCCAGCAGCTCGACAGGGTTCGAGCAGTACTTC,CASSSTGFEQYF
13,.,many,TRBJ1-1,TRBV20-1,TGCAGTGCTAGAGAGCGTCGGAACACTGAAGCTTTCTTT,CSARERRNTEAFF
17,TRBD2,few,TRBJ2-3,TRBV3-1,TGTGCCACCAGAGGGGTGACTAGCGGGAGGGTGGCAGATACGCAGTATTTT,CATRGVTSGRVADTQYF
17,TRBD1,few,TRBJ2-2,TRBV3-1,TGTGCCGGCAGCCAAGTAAGCAGGGGGCCGCACACCGGGGAGCTGTTTTTT,CAGSQVSRGPHTGELFF
16,TRBD2,.,TRBJ2-1,TRBV2,TGTGCCAGCAGTGAAGGGGCGGGAGGGCCCGACAATGAGCAGTTCTTC,CASSEGAGGPDNEQFF
14,TRBD1,.,TRBJ1-6,TRBV5-1,TGCGCCAGCAGCAGCGGGACAGGGGATTCACCCCTCCACTTT,CASSSGTGDSPLHF
13,.,few,TRBJ2-5,TRBV20-1,TGCAGTGCTTCAGGGGATGAAGGCGAGACCCAGTACTTC,CSASGDEGETQYF
15,TRBD1,.,TRBJ2-2,TRBV7-9,TGTGCCAGCGGGGAACAGGGGGCGCTCACCGGGGAGCTGTTTTTT,CASGEQGALTGELFF
12,.,.,TRBJ1-1,TRBV7-9,TGTGCCAGCAGCCCTACTACTCTTGAAGCTTTCTTT,CASSPTTLEAFF
14,.,.,TRBJ2-2,TRBV20-1,TGCAGTCCAGGGCCAAAACTGAACACCGGGGAGCTGTTTTTT,CSPGPKLNTGELFF
16,TRBD1,many,TRBJ1-4,TRBV28,TGTGCCAGCAGCCCCGGGACAGGGGCTAGTAATGAAAAACTGTTTTTT,CASSPGTGASNEKLFF
16,.,many,TRBJ2-5,TRBV11-2,TGTGCCAGCAGCTTAGTCAGCAGGGTGTACCAAGAGACCCAGTACTTC,CASSLVSRVYQETQYF
14,.,many,TRBJ2-1,TRBV27,TGTGCCAGCAGTTTAAAGCTCGCTGGCAATGAGCAGTTCTTC,CASSLKLAGNEQFF
16,TRBD2,.,TRBJ2-1,TRBV5-1,TGCGCCAGCAGCCAAGGGACTAGCGGGAGGAGAGGGGAGCAGTTCTTC,CASSQGTSGRRGEQFF
16,.,few,TRBJ2-2,TRBV6-5,TGTGCCAGCAGTTCCCCAACCTTGGACGACACCGGGGAGCTGTTTTTT,CASSSPTLDDTGELFF
15,.,many,TRBJ2-7,TRBV20-1,TGCAGTGCTAGACAACCGGGACGGACCTCCTACGAGCAGTACTTC,CSARQPGRTSYEQYF
16,TRBD2,many,TRBJ2-3,TRBV28,TGTGCCAGCAGCCTCGGACTAGCGGGAGTCACAGATACGCAGTATTTT,CASSLGLAGVTDTQYF
18,TRBD1,few,TRBJ2-3,TRBV24-1,TGTGCCACCAGTGATCCCCGGGACAGGGGGCAATCTACAGATACGCAGTATTTT,CATSDPRDRGQSTDTQYF
16,TRBD2,many,TRBJ2-7,TRBV7-2,TGTGCCAGCAGCCCCTGGCGGGAGAGGAGCTCCTACGAGCAGTACTTC,CASSPWRERSSYEQYF
13,.,few,TRBJ1-5,TRBV30,TGTGCCTGGAGTGGGGGTAACAATCAGCCCCAGCATTTT,CAWSGGNNQPQHF
14,TRBD1,many,TRBJ1-1,TRBV3-1,TGTGCCAGCAGCCAACAGGGGGGACATACTGAAGCTTTCTTT,CASSQQGGHTEAFF
14,.,.,TRBJ1-5,TRBV28,TGTGCCAGCCGGCCTGCGACAGGTCCAGGGCCCCAGCATTTT,CASRPATGPGPQHF
14,.,.,TRBJ2-1,TRBV5-6,TGTGCCAGCAGCTCCTGGGCCCCATCCAATGAGCAGTTCTTC,CASSSWAPSNEQFF
13,.,many,TRBJ2-4,TRBV3-1,TGTGCCAGCAGCCAATTCAAGGGTACCATTCAGTACTTC,CASSQFKGTIQYF
18,TRBD2,.,TRBJ2-1,TRBV6-2/TRBV6-3,TGTGCCAGCAGTTACCCCGCAACTAGCGGGAGTAGGTACAATGAGCAGTTCTTC,CASSYPATSGSRYNEQFF
17,.,.,TRBJ2-2,TRBV5-1,TGCGCCAGCAGCTTGGGGGCAGCAGGACCGAACACCGGGGAGCTGTTTTTT,CASSLGAAGPNTGELFF
15,TRBD1,.,TRBJ2-1,TRBV7-3,TGTGCCAGCAGCTTACCGACCCACAGGGGCGATGAGCAGTTCTTC,CASSLPTHRGDEQFF
12,TRBD1,few,TRBJ2-5,TRBV20-1,TGCAGTGCCACGGACAGGCTAGAGACCCAGTACTTC,CSATDRLETQYF
14,.,many,TRBJ1-2,TRBV2,TGTGCCAGCACCGAGACAGGTCGGACTTATGGCTACACCTTC,CASTETGRTYGYTF
15,.,many,TRBJ1-5,TRBV28,TGTGCCAGCAGTTTAGGGGGTCAGGGAATCCAGCCCCAGCATTTT,CASSLGGQGIQPQHF
14,TRBD2,many,TRBJ2-1,TRBV2,TGTGCCAGCGGGCGGCGGCTAGCGGAGAATGAGCAGTTCTTC,CASGRRLAENEQFF
13,.,.,TRBJ1-2,TRBV14,TGTGCCAGCAGCCACGGGGGGGAAGGTGGCTACACCTTC,CASSHGGEGGYTF
12,.,many,TRBJ2-7,TRBV30,TGTGCCTGGAGTGGCACCTCCTACGAGCAGTACTTC,CAWSGTSYEQYF
15,TRBD2,many,TRBJ2-1,TRBV20-1,TGCAGTGCTAGGCCCTTAGCGGGATCCTACAATGAGCAGTTCTTC,CSARPLAGSYNEQFF
14,.,.,TRBJ2-1,TRBV3-1,TGTGCCAGCAGTGGGTTGGGTTCCTACAATGAGCAGTTCTTC,CASSGLGSYNEQFF
17,TRBD2,.,TRBJ2-7,TRBV7-9,TGTGCCAGCAGCTTAGTCTCTAGCGGGAGGGTGACCTACGAGCAGTACTTC,CASSLVSSGRVTYEQYF
12,.,many,TRBJ1-2,TRBV5-8,TGTGCCAGCACCCAGACGGGCTATGGCTACACCTTC,CASTQTGYGYTF
16,TRBD2,few,TRBJ2-5,TRBV24-1,TGTGCCACCAGTGATTTAAGCGGGAGGGCCCGTGAGACCCAGTACTTC,CATSDLSGRARETQYF
16,.,many,TRBJ2-1,TRBV28,TGTGCCAGCAGCGCAAGTGAGGTTAGCTCCTACAATGAGCAGTTCTTC,CASSASEVSSYNEQFF
15,.,many,TRBJ1-2,TRBV13,TGTGCCAGCAGCTTAGTCCGGGGACATAACTATGGCTACACCTTC,CASSLVRGHNYGYTF
10,.,many,TRBJ2-1,TRBV2,TGTGCCAGCAGCGAGGCAGGGTTCTTCTTC,CASSEAGFFF
15,.,many,TRBJ2-7,TRBV20-1,TGCAGTGCTACGGACAGAAGGTTGAGCTCCTACGAGCAGTACTTC,CSATDRRLSSYEQYF
16,.,.,TRBJ2-1,TRBV5-1,TGCGCCAGCAGCTTGAGGAGAGCCGAACCCTACAATGAGCAGTTCTTC,CASSLRRAEPYNEQFF
12,.,once,TRBJ2-5,TRBV24-1,TGTGCCAGACAGACAGGACAAGAGACCCAGTACTTC,CARQTGQETQYF
15,TRBD2,.,TRBJ2-7,TRBV18,TGTGCCAGCTCACCATTTGCCGGGACTAGCTACGAGCAGTACTTC,CASSPFAGTSYEQYF
15,.,many,TRBJ2-1,TRBV7-3,TGTGCCAGCAGCTTTTTTGGGGGCTCCTACAATGAGCAGTTCTTC,CASSFFGGSYNEQFF
13,.,many,TRBJ2-1,TRBV30,TGTGCCTGGAGTGCGCGGATCCACAATGAGCAGTTCTTC,CAWSARIHNEQFF
17,TRBD2,.,TRBJ2-1,TRBV14,TGTGCCAGCAGCCGGATTTTTGGGCTAGCGGGCAACAATGAGCAGTTCTTC,CASSRIFGLAGNNEQFF
14,TRBD2,many,TRBJ2-2,TRBV20-1,TGCAGTGCTAAGGGCGGGAGAGAGTCCGGGGAGCTGTTTTTT,CSAKGGRESGELFF